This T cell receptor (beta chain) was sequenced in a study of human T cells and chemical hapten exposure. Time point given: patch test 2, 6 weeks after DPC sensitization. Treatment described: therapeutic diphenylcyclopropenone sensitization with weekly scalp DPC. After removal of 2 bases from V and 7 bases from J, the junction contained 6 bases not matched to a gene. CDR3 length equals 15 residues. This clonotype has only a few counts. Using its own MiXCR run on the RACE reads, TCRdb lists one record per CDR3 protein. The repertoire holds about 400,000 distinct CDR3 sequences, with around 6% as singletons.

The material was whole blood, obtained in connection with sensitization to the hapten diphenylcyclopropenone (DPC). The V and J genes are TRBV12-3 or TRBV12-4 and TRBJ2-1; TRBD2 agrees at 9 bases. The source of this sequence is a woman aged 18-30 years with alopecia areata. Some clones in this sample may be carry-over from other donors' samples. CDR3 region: CASSLSAGGLNEQFF. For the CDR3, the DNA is TGTGCCAGCAGTTTAAGTGCGGGGGGGCTAAATGAGCAGTTCTTC.